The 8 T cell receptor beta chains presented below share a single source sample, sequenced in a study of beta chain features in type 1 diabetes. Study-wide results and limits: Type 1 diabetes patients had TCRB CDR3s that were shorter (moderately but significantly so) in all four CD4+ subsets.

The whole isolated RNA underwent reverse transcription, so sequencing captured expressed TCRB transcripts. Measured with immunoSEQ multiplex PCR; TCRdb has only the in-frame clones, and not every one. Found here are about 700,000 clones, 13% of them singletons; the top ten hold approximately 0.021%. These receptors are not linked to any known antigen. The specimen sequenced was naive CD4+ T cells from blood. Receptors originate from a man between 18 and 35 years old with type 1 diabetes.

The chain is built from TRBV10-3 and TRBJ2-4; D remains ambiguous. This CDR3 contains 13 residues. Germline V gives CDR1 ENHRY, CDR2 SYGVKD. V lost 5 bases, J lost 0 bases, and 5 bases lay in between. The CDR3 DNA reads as TGTGCCATCAGTCCCGAAGCCAAAAACATTCAGTACTTC. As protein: CAISPEAKNIQYF.

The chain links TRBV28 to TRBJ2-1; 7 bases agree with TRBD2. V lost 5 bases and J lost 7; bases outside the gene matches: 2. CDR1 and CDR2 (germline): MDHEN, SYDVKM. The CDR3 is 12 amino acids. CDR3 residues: CASSTGRNEQFF. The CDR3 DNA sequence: TGTGCCAGCAGTACCGGGAGGAATGAGCAGTTCTTC.

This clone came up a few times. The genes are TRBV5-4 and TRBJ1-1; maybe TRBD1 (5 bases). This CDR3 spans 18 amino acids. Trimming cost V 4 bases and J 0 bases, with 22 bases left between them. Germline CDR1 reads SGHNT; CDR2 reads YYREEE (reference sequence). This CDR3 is CASSAMPGRKQMNTEAFF. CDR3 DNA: TGTGCCAGCAGCGCGATGCCGGGACGGAAACAAATGAACACTGAAGCTTTCTTT.

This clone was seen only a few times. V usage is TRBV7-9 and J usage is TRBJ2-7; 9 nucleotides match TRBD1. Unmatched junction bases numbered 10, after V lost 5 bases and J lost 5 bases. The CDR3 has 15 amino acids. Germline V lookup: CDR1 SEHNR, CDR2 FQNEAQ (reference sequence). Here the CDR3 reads CASSHFRDRANEQYF. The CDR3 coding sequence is TGTGCCAGCAGCCACTTCCGGGACAGGGCCAACGAGCAGTACTTC.

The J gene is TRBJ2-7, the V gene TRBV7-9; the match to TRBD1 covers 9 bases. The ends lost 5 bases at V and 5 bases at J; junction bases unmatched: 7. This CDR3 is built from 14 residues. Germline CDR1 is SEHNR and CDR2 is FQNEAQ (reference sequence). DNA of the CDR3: TGTGCCAGCAGCCGGGGGACAGGGACCCACGAGCAGTACTTC. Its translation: CASSRGTGTHEQYF.

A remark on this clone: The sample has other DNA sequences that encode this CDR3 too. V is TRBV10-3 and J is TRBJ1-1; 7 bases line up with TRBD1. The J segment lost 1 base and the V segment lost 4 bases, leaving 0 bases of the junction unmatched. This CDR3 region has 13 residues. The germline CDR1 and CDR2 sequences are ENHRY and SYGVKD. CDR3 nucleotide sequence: TGTGCCATCAGTGGACAGGGGAACACTGAAGCTTTCTTT. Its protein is CAISGQGNTEAFF.

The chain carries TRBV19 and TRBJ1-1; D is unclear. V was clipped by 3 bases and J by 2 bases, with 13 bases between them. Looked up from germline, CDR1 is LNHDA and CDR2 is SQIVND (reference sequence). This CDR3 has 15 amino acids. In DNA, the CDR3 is TGTGCCAGTAGTATTGTGGCCTCTACCAACACTGAAGCTTTCTTT. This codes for CASSIVASTNTEAFF. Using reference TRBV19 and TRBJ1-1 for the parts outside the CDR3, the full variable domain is DGGITQSPKYLFRKEGQNVTLSCEQNLNHDAMYWYRQDPGQGLRLIYYSQIVNDFQKGDIAEGYSVSREKKESFPLTVTSAQKNPTAFYLCASSIVASTNTEAFFGQGTRLTVV.

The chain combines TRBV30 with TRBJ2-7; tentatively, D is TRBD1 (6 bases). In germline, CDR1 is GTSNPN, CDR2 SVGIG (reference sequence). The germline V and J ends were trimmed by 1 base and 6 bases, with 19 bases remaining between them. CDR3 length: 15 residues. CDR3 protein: CAWSGVDRLLGEQYF. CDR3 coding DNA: TGTGCCTGGAGTGGAGTAGACAGGCTCTTAGGCGAGCAGTACTTC.